The present TCR beta chain was sequenced within a study of blood T cell repertoires in COVID-19. Study as a whole: T cells, B-cell-depleted T cells, or PBMCs supplied cDNA or gDNA.

Measured with immunoSEQ multiplex PCR; TCRdb has only the in-frame clones, and not every one. Of about 110,000 clones listed, under 85% were seen once; the top ten hold roughly 4.1%. This CDR3 region has 13 residues. V was pared by 9 bases and J by 2 bases, with 11 bases between. Germline values: CDR1 LNHDA, CDR2 SQIVND (reference sequence). The chain links TRBV19 to TRBJ1-5, with a tentative D call TRBD1 (5 bases). The origin of this receptor is a woman in her 70s with acute or convalescent COVID-19. The sequencing sample was made of peripheral blood. CDR3 in DNA: TGTGCCAGCAGCGGAGGGGGCAATCAGCCCCAGCATTTT. Its protein product is CASSGGGNQPQHF.